The rows below give T cell receptor beta chains drawn from one sample of a study of blood T cell repertoires in COVID-19. Assay used: immunoSEQ multiplex PCR; TCRdb lists only in-frame clones, some missing. The repertoire consists of some 100,000 clones, with more than 75% occurring once and the leading ten covering roughly 13%. The sequenced material came from peripheral blood. Receptors originate from a human donor in a cohort sampled during active COVID-19. Both conserved end residues are part of each CDR3. Fields, in order: V gene, J gene, D gene, clone size, CDR3 protein, CDR3 DNA. The D gene is left open where the match is weak. Some rows have no size entry. The others give once, few or many, or a class for an expanded clone.

>TRBV6-2/TRBV6-3|TRBJ2-5|TRBD2|-
CASSYAGGPEETQYF
TGTGCCAGCAGTTACGCGGGAGGGCCAGAGGAGACCCAGTACTTC
>TRBV7-2|TRBJ1-1|-|-
CASRDRLMNTEAFF
TGTGCCAGCAGAGACAGGTTAATGAACACTGAAGCTTTCTTT
>TRBV5-5|TRBJ2-1|-|-
CASSLEEGRSSYNEQFF
TGTGCCAGCAGCTTGGAGGAGGGGCGAAGCTCCTACAATGAGCAGTTCTTC
>TRBV27|TRBJ2-7|-|-
CASSPVDPAGQYF
TGTGCCAGCAGTCCCGTCGACCCGGCGGGGCAGTACTTC
>TRBV6-5|TRBJ1-4|-|-
CASSYSWGRGDEKLFF
TGTGCCAGCAGTTACTCGTGGGGCAGGGGTGATGAAAAACTGTTTTTT
>TRBV12-3/TRBV12-4|TRBJ2-7|-|-
CASRRSGGEQYF
TGTGCCAGCAGGAGATCAGGGGGGGAGCAGTACTTC
>TRBV5-4|TRBJ1-1|-|-
CASSPVGANTEAFF
TGTGCCAGCAGTCCAGTGGGGGCGAACACTGAAGCTTTCTTT
>TRBV5-4|TRBJ2-7|-|-
CASSLGREPAYEQYF
TGTGCCAGCAGCTTGGGACGGGAGCCAGCCTACGAGCAGTACTTC
>TRBV7-9|TRBJ2-7|-|few
CASSLTYGEQYF
TGTGCCAGCAGCCTCACCTACGGCGAGCAGTACTTC
>TRBV19|TRBJ2-3|-|-
CASSIGLGWDTQYF
TGTGCCAGTAGTATAGGCCTCGGGTGGGATACGCAGTATTTT
>TRBV7-9|TRBJ2-7|TRBD1|-
CASSSRQGASDEQYF
TGTGCCAGCAGCTCCCGACAGGGGGCCAGCGACGAGCAGTACTTC
>TRBV6-1|TRBJ2-2|-|-
CASSESPVFGELFF
TGCGCCAGCAGTGAATCCCCTGTTTTTGGGGAGCTGTTTTTT
>TRBV5-4|TRBJ2-7|-|-
CASSFGGGGLNYEQYF
TGTGCCAGCAGCTTCGGTGGGGGGGGGCTAAACTACGAGCAGTACTTC
>TRBV9|TRBJ2-7|-|-
CASSVELAPTGPYEQYF
TGTGCCAGCAGCGTAGAATTGGCCCCCACAGGGCCCTACGAGCAGTACTTC
>TRBV2|TRBJ1-1|-|-
CASSGFGNTEAFF
TGTGCCAGCAGTGGATTCGGGAACACTGAAGCTTTCTTT
>TRBV19|TRBJ1-1|TRBD1|-
CASRGDRALMNTEAFF
TGTGCCAGTAGGGGGGACAGGGCCCTGATGAACACTGAAGCTTTCTTT
>TRBV9|TRBJ1-3|-|-
CASSVGESGNTIYF
TGTGCCAGCAGCGTAGGGGAGAGTGGAAACACCATATATTTT
>TRBV19|TRBJ2-1|TRBD2|-
CATLPGLAIQGNEQFF
TGTGCCACACTACCGGGACTAGCGATTCAGGGGAATGAGCAGTTCTTC
>TRBV15|TRBJ2-5|-|-
CATSRYLVPQETQYF
TGTGCCACCAGCAGGTATCTAGTTCCCCAAGAGACCCAGTACTTC
>TRBV5-4|TRBJ1-1|-|few
CASSLRETNTEAFF
TGTGCCAGCAGCCTCCGGGAGACGAACACTGAAGCTTTCTTT
>TRBV2|TRBJ2-2|TRBD1|few
CASIGTGRRTGELFF
TGTGCCAGCATTGGGACAGGGAGGCGGACCGGGGAGCTGTTTTTT
>TRBV5-1|TRBJ1-6|-|-
CASTGTNNSPLHF
TGCGCCAGTACCGGGACAAACAATTCACCCCTCCACTTT
>TRBV12-3/TRBV12-4|TRBJ1-1|-|-
CASSLEARVEAFF
TGTGCCAGCAGTTTGGAAGCCCGGGTTGAAGCTTTCTTT
>TRBV10-1|TRBJ1-2|TRBD1|once
CASSRDRTSYGYTF
TGCGCCAGCAGTCGGGACAGAACTTCCTATGGCTACACCTTC
>TRBV27|TRBJ2-7|-|once
CASKADVQYEQYF
TGTGCCAGCAAAGCGGACGTACAGTACGAGCAGTACTTC
>TRBV10-1|TRBJ2-7|TRBD2|-
CASSDPGTKGEQYF
TGCGCCAGCAGTGATCCCGGGACTAAAGGCGAGCAGTACTTC
>TRBV18|TRBJ2-1|TRBD2|-
CASSPGGGGYNEQFF
TGTGCCAGCTCACCTGGCGGGGGGGGCTACAATGAGCAGTTCTTC
>TRBV29-1|TRBJ1-3|-|once
CSARTGPISGNTIYF
TGCAGCGCCCGAACAGGACCGATCTCTGGAAACACCATATATTTT
>TRBV19|TRBJ1-3|-|-
CASSTQGQGTSGNTIYF
TGTGCCAGTAGTACCCAGGGGCAGGGGACCTCTGGAAACACCATATATTTT
>TRBV12-3/TRBV12-4|TRBJ2-7|TRBD1|-
CASRRDSSYEQYF
TGTGCCAGCAGGAGGGACAGCTCCTACGAGCAGTACTTC
>TRBV5-1|TRBJ1-1|-|-
CASSLDSGSGTEAFF
TGCGCCAGCAGCTTGGATTCAGGGTCGGGCACTGAAGCTTTCTTT
>TRBV27|TRBJ1-1|-|-
CASSQGLNTEAFF
TGTGCCAGCAGTCAGGGTTTGAACACTGAAGCTTTCTTT